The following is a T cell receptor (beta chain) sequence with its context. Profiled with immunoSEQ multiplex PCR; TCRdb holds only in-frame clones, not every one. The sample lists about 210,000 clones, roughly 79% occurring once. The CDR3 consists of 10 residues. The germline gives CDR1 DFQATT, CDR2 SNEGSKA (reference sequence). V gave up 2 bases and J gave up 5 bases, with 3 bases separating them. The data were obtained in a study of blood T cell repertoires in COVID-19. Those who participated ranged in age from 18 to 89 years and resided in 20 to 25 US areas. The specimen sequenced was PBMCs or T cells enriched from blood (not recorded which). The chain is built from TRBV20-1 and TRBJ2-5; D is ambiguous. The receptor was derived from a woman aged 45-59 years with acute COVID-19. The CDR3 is CSARRETQYF. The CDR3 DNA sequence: TGCAGTGCTAGACGGGAGACCCAGTACTTC.